This T cell receptor (beta chain) was observed in a study of early stage breast cancer tumors. Findings and caveats of the study: Compared with adjacent normal breast, tumors showed 2 to 2.5-fold denser, more clonal T cells.

Assay: immunoSEQ multiplex PCR; the TCRdb copy retains only in-frame clones and omits some. Of 5,000 to 6,500 clones detected, over 65% appear once; the ten largest clones hold 8% to 10%. This clone is a singleton in its sample. Its antigen is still unknown. Germline lookup yields CDR1 MNHEY and CDR2 SMNVEV (reference sequence). The V gene end was trimmed by 6 bases and the J gene end by 3 bases; junction bases not matched to a gene: 12. The CDR3 runs to 17 residues. The receptor was derived from a person aged 35-55 years with breast cancer. The sample was normal breast tissue next to the tumor. V gene TRBV27 combines with J gene TRBJ2-3, with TRBD2 matching 10 bases. The CDR3 nucleotides are TGTGCCAGCAGACTCCGGCCGGGACTAGCGCTAACAGATACGCAGTATTTT. As protein: CASRLRPGLALTDTQYF.